This T cell receptor (beta chain) was sequenced for a study of CD4 T cells in relation to SARS-CoV-2 and coronaviruses. Study-level background: ViraFEST: approximately 10-day antigen culture of PBMCs, then TCR beta CDR3 sequencing. General observations from the study: SARS-CoV-2-driven expansion was significantly weaker in crossreactive than monoreactive clones.

Germline V gives CDR1 SGHAT, CDR2 FQNNGV. CDR3 size: 15 residues. The V segment lost 1 base and the J segment 5 bases; nucleotides outside the gene matches: 5. Unexposed donor CD4+ T cells date from about 2011-2019, before the COVID-19 pandemic. After nine to ten days of culture, CD4+ T cells were isolated. TCRdb's table, derived via immunoSEQ multiplex PCR, lists solely in-frame clones and lacks some. There are roughly 24,000 clones in the sample; over 70% occur only once, and 16% lies in the top ten. Concerning this clone itself: The antigen remains undetermined.

The TCR was taken from a human donor in good health. The rearrangement uses TRBV11-2 and TRBJ2-5; TRBD1 matches 9 bases. Sequenced sample: CD4+ T cells from PBMCs, cultured in vitro. CDR3 DNA: TGTGCCAGCAGCTTAGGGGACAGGGCGAGGGAGACCCAGTACTTC. Amino acids: CASSLGDRARETQYF.